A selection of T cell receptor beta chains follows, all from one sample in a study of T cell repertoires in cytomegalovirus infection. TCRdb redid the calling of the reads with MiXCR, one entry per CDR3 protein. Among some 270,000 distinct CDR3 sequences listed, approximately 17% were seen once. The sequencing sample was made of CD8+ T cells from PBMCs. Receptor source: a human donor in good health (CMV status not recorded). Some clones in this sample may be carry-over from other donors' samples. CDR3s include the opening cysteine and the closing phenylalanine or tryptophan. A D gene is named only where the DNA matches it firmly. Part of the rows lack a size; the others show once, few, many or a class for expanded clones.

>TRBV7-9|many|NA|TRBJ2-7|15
TGTGCCAGCAGCCATAGTGTCGAAGTCTCCTACGAGCAGTACTTC
CASSHSVEVSYEQYF
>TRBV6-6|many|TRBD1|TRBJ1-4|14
TGTGCCAGCAGCATTACAGGGGGACTAGAAAAACTGTTTTTT
CASSITGGLEKLFF
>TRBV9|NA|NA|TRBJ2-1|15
TGTGCCAGCAGCGTAGGATCTGGGTCCTACAATGAGCAGTTCTTC
CASSVGSGSYNEQFF
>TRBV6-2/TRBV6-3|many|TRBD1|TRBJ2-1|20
TGTGCCAGCAGTTACAGAGGGGGGACAGGGGGCAGTGCGGGGAACAATGAGCAGTTCTTC
CASSYRGGTGGSAGNNEQFF
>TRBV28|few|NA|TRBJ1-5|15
TGTGCCAGCAGTCCTTCCGCCTGGGGGGATCAGCCCCAGCATTTT
CASSPSAWGDQPQHF
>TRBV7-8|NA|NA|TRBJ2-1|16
TGTGCCAGCAGCTTAGAGGGTGTACCACTTTACAATGAGCAGTTCTTC
CASSLEGVPLYNEQFF
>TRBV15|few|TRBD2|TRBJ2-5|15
TGTGCCACCAGCGGACTGAGCGGGGGTAGGGAGACCCAGTACTTC
CATSGLSGGRETQYF
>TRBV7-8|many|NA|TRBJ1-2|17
TGTGCCAGCAGCTTGGGGTTTTTTGGCACAGGGAGTTATGGCTACACCTTC
CASSLGFFGTGSYGYTF
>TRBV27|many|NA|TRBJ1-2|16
TGTGCCAGCAGTTTAAGGGAGGGGGGCTTCGTGGATGGCTACACCTTC
CASSLREGGFVDGYTF
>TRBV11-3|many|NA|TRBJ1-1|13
TGTGCCAGCAGCCCCGGTCGTAGCTCTGAAGCTTTCTTT
CASSPGRSSEAFF
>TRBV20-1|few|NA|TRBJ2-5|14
TGCAGCGCCTACGACGGGCTCTCGGGGGAGACCCAGTACTTC
CSAYDGLSGETQYF
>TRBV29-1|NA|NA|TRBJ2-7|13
TGCAGCGTTTTCCTACAGGACGCCTACGAGCAGTACTTC
CSVFLQDAYEQYF
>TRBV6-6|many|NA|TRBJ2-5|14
TGTGCCAGCAGCCGAGTCGCGGTGGAAGAGACCCAGTACTTC
CASSRVAVEETQYF
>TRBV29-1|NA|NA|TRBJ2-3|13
TGCAGCGCTTTACAGGGTTCAACAGATACGCAGTATTTT
CSALQGSTDTQYF